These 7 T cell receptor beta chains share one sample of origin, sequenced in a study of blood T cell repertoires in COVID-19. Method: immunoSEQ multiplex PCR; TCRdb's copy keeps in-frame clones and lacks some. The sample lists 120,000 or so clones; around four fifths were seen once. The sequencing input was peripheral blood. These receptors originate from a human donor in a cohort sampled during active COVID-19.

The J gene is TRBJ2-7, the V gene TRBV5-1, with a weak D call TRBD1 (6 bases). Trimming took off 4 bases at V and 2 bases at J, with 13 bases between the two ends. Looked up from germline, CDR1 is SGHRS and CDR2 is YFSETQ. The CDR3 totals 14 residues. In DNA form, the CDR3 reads TGCGCCAGCAGCGGAGCCAGGGGAACCTACGAGCAGTACTTC. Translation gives CASSGARGTYEQYF.

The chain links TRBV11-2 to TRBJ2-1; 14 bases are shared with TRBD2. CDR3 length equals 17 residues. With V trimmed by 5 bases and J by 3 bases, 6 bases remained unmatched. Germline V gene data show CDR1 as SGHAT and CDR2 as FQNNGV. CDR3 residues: CASSLGTSGSYYNEQFF. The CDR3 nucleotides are TGTGCCAGCAGCCTCGGGACTAGCGGGAGCTACTACAATGAGCAGTTCTTC. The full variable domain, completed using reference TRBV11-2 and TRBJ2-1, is EAGVAQSPRYKIIEKRQSVAFWCNPISGHATLYWYQQILGQGPKLLIQFQNNGVVDDSQLPKDRFSAERLKGVDSTLKIQPAKLEDSAVYLCASSLGTSGSYYNEQFFGPGTRLTVL.

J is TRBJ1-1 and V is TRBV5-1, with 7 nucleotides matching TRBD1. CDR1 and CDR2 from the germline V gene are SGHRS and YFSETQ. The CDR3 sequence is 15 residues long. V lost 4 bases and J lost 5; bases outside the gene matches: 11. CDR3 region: CASSPTGVEGTEAFF. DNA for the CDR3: TGCGCCAGCAGCCCCACAGGGGTGGAGGGTACTGAAGCTTTCTTT.

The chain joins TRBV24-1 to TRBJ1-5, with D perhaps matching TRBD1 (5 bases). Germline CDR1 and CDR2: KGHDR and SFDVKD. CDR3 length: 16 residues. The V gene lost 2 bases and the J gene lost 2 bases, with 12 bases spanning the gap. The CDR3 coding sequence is TGTGCCACCAGTGATTCAGGGTTGAGTGGCAATCAGCCCCAGCATTTT. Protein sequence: CATSDSGLSGNQPQHF.

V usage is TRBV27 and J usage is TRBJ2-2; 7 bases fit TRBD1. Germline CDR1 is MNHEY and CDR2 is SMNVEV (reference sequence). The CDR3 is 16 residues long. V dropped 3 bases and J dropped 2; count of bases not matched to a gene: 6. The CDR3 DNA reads TGTGCCAGCAGTTTTTCGACAGGGTCTAACACCGGGGAGCTGTTTTTT. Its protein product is CASSFSTGSNTGELFF.

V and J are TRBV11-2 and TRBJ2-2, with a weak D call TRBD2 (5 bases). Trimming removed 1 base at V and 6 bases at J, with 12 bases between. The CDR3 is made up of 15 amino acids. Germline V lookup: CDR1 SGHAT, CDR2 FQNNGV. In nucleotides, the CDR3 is TGTGCCAGCAGCTTAGGGCTTGCGGAGGCCGGGGAGCTGTTTTTT. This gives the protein CASSLGLAEAGELFF. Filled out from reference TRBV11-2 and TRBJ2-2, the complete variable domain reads EAGVAQSPRYKIIEKRQSVAFWCNPISGHATLYWYQQILGQGPKLLIQFQNNGVVDDSQLPKDRFSAERLKGVDSTLKIQPAKLEDSAVYLCASSLGLAEAGELFFGEGSRLTVL.

The DNA of the CDR3 is TGCAGTGCTAGTGAGGTAGCTAGCACAGATACGCAGTATTTT. Amino acids: CSASEVASTDTQYF. This chain uses TRBV20-1 with TRBJ2-3, with D unresolved. Per germline, CDR1 DFQATT and CDR2 SNEGSKA (reference sequence). The length of the CDR3 is 14 residues. V lost 3 bases and J 0 bases, leaving 10 bases between the germline ends.